This T cell receptor (beta chain) originates from a study of spatial heterogeneity in lung cancer. TCRdb processed the 5' RACE reads anew with MiXCR; each CDR3 protein has one entry. The data contain 15,000 to 20,000 distinct CDR3 sequences, 5% to 7.5% of them singletons. The CDR3 spans 16 residues. Trimming removed 7 bases at V and 5 bases at J, with 20 bases between. Germline V gene lookup returns CDR1 MDHEN and CDR2 SYDVKM. There are many counts of this clonotype. Specified time point: blood at routine non-recurrence follow-up after resection. This clonotype originated in a male donor with early-stage non-small cell lung cancer. The chain carries TRBV28 and TRBJ2-2, with D maybe TRBD1 (7 bases). Source: PBMCs, taken at follow-up. In nucleotides, the CDR3 is TGTGCCAGCAACCCGGGACAGCGGGCCGGGACCGGGGAGCTGTTTTTT. Translating it yields CASNPGQRAGTGELFF.